Shown below are 25 T cell receptor beta chains from a single sample sequenced in a study of blood T cell repertoires in COVID-19. Repertoires were generated with immunoSEQ multiplex PCR, while TCRdb's copy carries only in-frame clones and drops some. In the table there are roughly 230,000 clones, around 83% of which are singletons. Sequenced: peripheral blood. The receptors were gathered from a man in his forties with acute or convalescent COVID-19.

This chain joins TRBV9 and TRBJ1-2; D unclear. Deletions cut 3 bases from V and 5 bases from J, with 5 bases between. The germline gives CDR1 SGDLS, CDR2 YYNGEE. The CDR3 runs to 11 residues. The CDR3 here is CASSGGYGYTF. CDR3 sequence (DNA): TGTGCCAGCAGCGGAGGATATGGCTACACCTTC.

The chain recombines TRBV5-1 with TRBJ2-3; the match to TRBD1 covers 10 bases. Losses at the gene ends were 0 bases for V and 3 bases for J; bases not matched to a gene: 1. The V gene's germline CDR1 is SGHRS and CDR2 YFSETQ. CDR3 length equals 15 residues. In DNA form, the CDR3 reads TGCGCCAGCAGCTTGGAGGGACAGGGGACAGATACGCAGTATTTT. It translates to CASSLEGQGTDTQYF.

The chain links TRBV11-2 to TRBJ2-1; TRBD1 agrees at 9 bases. Germline lookup yields CDR1 SGHAT and CDR2 FQNNGV. The length of the CDR3 is 16 residues. V gave up 1 base and J gave up 2 bases; unmatched junction bases: 3. CDR3 nucleotide sequence: TGTGCCAGCAGCTTAGTGAACAGGGGGCCCTACAATGAGCAGTTCTTC. Its protein is CASSLVNRGPYNEQFF.

The chain joins TRBV19 to TRBJ2-3, with 9 bases identical to TRBD2. V lost 5 bases and J lost 4; bases outside the gene matches: 10. CDR3 length: 16 residues. Germline CDR1 LNHDA, CDR2 SQIVND (reference sequence). The CDR3 DNA reads TGTGCCAGTAGTCCAGATATTAGCGGGGGAGCAGATACGCAGTATTTT. Translated: CASSPDISGGADTQYF.

This chain connects TRBV5-6 to TRBJ2-5; D unresolved. The CDR3 contains 14 residues. Trimming removed 3 bases at V and 2 bases at J, with 11 bases between. Per the germline V gene, CDR1 is SGHDT and CDR2 is YYEEEE. This CDR3 reads CASSWVAVQETQYF. In DNA form, the CDR3 reads TGTGCCAGCAGCTGGGTGGCGGTACAAGAGACCCAGTACTTC.

The chain links TRBV7-7 to TRBJ1-1; the D is unclear. Germline loops: CDR1 SSHAT, CDR2 FNYEAQ (reference sequence). The CDR3 has 11 residues. V was shortened by 8 bases and J by 4 bases, with 8 bases between the two germline ends. CDR3 coding DNA: TGTGCCAGCCCCCGGAGCACTGAAGCTTTCTTT. Residues: CASPRSTEAFF.

This clone was picked up a small number of times. V gene TRBV6-6 combines with J gene TRBJ1-6, with a tentative D call TRBD1 (6 bases). Deletions cut 2 bases from V and 5 bases from J, with 7 bases between. Germline V gene sequence: CDR1 MNHNY, CDR2 SVGAGI (reference sequence). The CDR3 contains 14 residues. CDR3 nucleotide sequence: TGTGCCAGCAGTTACAGACAGGATAATTCACCCCTCCACTTT. This encodes CASSYRQDNSPLHF.

There are a few counts of this clone. The V and J genes are TRBV9 and TRBJ1-6, with TRBD1 as a possible D gene (5 bases). CDR1 and CDR2 (germline): SGDLS, YYNGEE. Trimming cost V 3 bases and J 7 bases, with 20 bases left between them. This CDR3 has 17 residues. CDR3 bases: TGTGCCAGCAGCGAAAACCCCGGGGGGAGTTTAAATTCACCCCTCCACTTT. Protein product: CASSENPGGSLNSPLHF.

The V and J genes are TRBV27 and TRBJ1-1, with D maybe TRBD1 (5 bases). V was trimmed by 5 bases and J by 5 bases, leaving 18 bases between them. The CDR3 is 15 residues long. Germline V gene data show CDR1 as MNHEY and CDR2 as SMNVEV (reference sequence). The CDR3 is CASSPLGTFGTEAFF. The DNA of the CDR3 is TGTGCCAGCAGTCCCTTAGGGACTTTCGGGACTGAAGCTTTCTTT.

The rearrangement links TRBV7-9 to TRBJ2-5; 8 nucleotides align to TRBD1. Germline lookup yields CDR1 SEHNR and CDR2 FQNEAQ (reference sequence). Losses at the gene ends were 4 bases for V and 4 bases for J; bases not matched to a gene: 5. The CDR3 runs 14 residues. In nucleotides, the CDR3 is TGTGCCAGCAGCTCCGACAGGGGTCTAGAGACCCAGTACTTC. This codes for CASSSDRGLETQYF.

This clone was seen only a few times. J is TRBJ1-6 and V is TRBV19, with 9 nucleotides matching TRBD1. Germline assignment: CDR1 LNHDA and CDR2 SQIVND (reference sequence). Trimming at V came to 3 bases and at J to 6 bases, leaving 12 bases not matched to a gene. The CDR3 has 18 residues. CDR3: CASSILLKGQGINSPLHF. The CDR3 DNA follows: TGTGCCAGTAGTATTCTATTAAAAGGACAGGGGATTAATTCACCCCTCCACTTT.

This sequence joins TRBV7-3 and TRBJ2-5, with D possibly being TRBD1 (5 bases). This CDR3 region has 13 residues. Trimming removed 4 bases at V and 1 base at J, with 7 bases between. Germline CDR1 SGHTA, CDR2 FQGTGA. The CDR3 nucleotides are TGTGCCAGCAGCTCGACAGTCCAAGAGACCCAGTACTTC. Translating it yields CASSSTVQETQYF.

In DNA form, the CDR3 reads TGTGCCAGCAGCCGACAGGGGGCGAGGGAGACCCAGTACTTC. Translation: CASSRQGARETQYF. This rearrangement joins TRBV27 to TRBJ2-5, with 10 nucleotides matching TRBD1. J lost 5 bases, V lost 6 bases, and 6 bases had no gene match. This CDR3 is built from 14 residues. Germline CDR1 MNHEY, CDR2 SMNVEV (reference sequence).

The chain is built from TRBV10-3 and TRBJ2-3, with TRBD1 as a possible D gene (6 bases). V was pared by 0 bases and J by 4 bases, with 20 bases between. This CDR3 has 18 amino acids. Germline V gene lookup returns CDR1 ENHRY and CDR2 SYGVKD. This CDR3 reads CAISESVQGRGYADTQYF. The CDR3 nucleotides read TGTGCCATCAGTGAGTCAGTCCAGGGAAGGGGGTACGCAGATACGCAGTATTTT.

The genes are TRBV25-1 and TRBJ2-5; D might be TRBD1 (5 bases). Per germline, CDR1 MGHDK and CDR2 SYGVNS. The CDR3 loop spans 11 amino acids. Trimming cost V 9 bases and J 5 bases, with 10 bases left between them. The CDR3 nucleotides are TGTGCCAGTCAGGGTCGGGAGACCCAGTACTTC. Protein: CASQGRETQYF.

The genes are TRBV19 and TRBJ1-5; possible D gene TRBD1, 6 bases. Germline V CDR1 and CDR2: LNHDA, SQIVND (reference sequence). There are 15 residues in the CDR3. The V end lost 6 bases, the J end lost 0 bases, and 12 bases lay between the germline ends. CDR3 loop: CASRLGQNSNQPQHF. CDR3 in DNA: TGTGCCAGTAGATTAGGACAGAATAGCAATCAGCCCCAGCATTTT.

This chain links TRBV13 with TRBJ1-4; D is possibly TRBD1 (6 bases). V was cut by 2 bases and J by 4 bases, with 17 bases left in between. CDR1 PRHDT and CDR2 FYEKMQ come from the germline V gene (reference sequence). The CDR3 covers 17 residues. Here the CDR3 DNA reads TGTGCCAGCAGCTTAAGATGGGGTCAGGACAGTAATGAAAAACTGTTTTTT. This encodes CASSLRWGQDSNEKLFF.

This chain links TRBV13 with TRBJ2-7; possibly TRBD2 for D (5 bases). Trimming cost V 2 bases and J 3 bases, with 14 bases left between them. Germline V gene sequence: CDR1 PRHDT, CDR2 FYEKMQ (reference sequence). The CDR3 runs 15 residues. CDR3 nucleotide sequence: TGTGCCAGCAGCTTATTTCCAGGACTCCGCTACGAGCAGTACTTC. This sequence encodes CASSLFPGLRYEQYF.

This clone was seen a single time. The chain combines TRBV19 with TRBJ1-4, with 7 bases lining up with TRBD1. Trimming removed 7 bases from V and 8 bases from J; junction bases left unmatched: 7. The CDR3 has 13 residues. Germline CDR1 and CDR2: LNHDA and SQIVND (reference sequence). CDR3 coding DNA: TGTGCCAGTACTGACAGGGCGGGGGAAAAACTGTTTTTT. This codes for CASTDRAGEKLFF.

The J gene is TRBJ1-2, the V gene TRBV6-2 or TRBV6-3; unclear D gene. Germline V gene data show CDR1 as MNHEY and CDR2 as SVGEGT. The CDR3 has 13 residues. Between the trimmed V and J ends, which lost 2 bases and 8 bases, there was a span of 12 bases. DNA for the CDR3: TGTGCCAGCAGTTACGATTTGGTAACAGGCTACACCTTC. Encoded protein: CASSYDLVTGYTF.

J is TRBJ1-1 and V is TRBV2; D perhaps matches TRBD1 (6 bases). The CDR3 consists of 16 residues. Trimming pared 1 base from V and 5 bases from J, leaving 17 bases between. Germline-derived CDR1 and CDR2 are SNHLY and FYNNEI. The CDR3 sequence: CASSEDFIQGDTEAFF. The CDR3 DNA follows: TGTGCCAGCAGTGAAGATTTCATACAGGGTGATACTGAAGCTTTCTTT. The variable domain in full, completed from reference TRBV2 and TRBJ1-1, reads EPEVTQTPSHQVTQMGQEVILRCVPISNHLYFYWYRQILGQKVEFLVSFYNNEISEKSEIFDDQFSVERPDGSNFTLKIRSTKLEDSAMYFCASSEDFIQGDTEAFFGQGTRLTVV.

This clone was recorded a few times. The rearrangement uses TRBV9 and TRBJ2-7; D perhaps matches TRBD2 (5 bases). Between the trimmed V and J ends, which lost 0 bases and 7 bases, there was a span of 14 bases. The germline gives CDR1 SGDLS, CDR2 YYNGEE. The CDR3 consists of 14 residues. CDR3 coding DNA: TGTGCCAGCAGCGTAGGAGGTTCGCCGGGGGAGCAGTACTTC. It yields the protein CASSVGGSPGEQYF.

This clone occurred a few times. The chain carries TRBV3-1 (or the pseudogene TRBV3-2) and TRBJ1-1, with unresolved D. Germline CDR1 reads LGHDT; CDR2 reads YNNKEL (reference sequence). The length of the CDR3 is 16 residues. Trimming shortened V by 3 bases and J by 0 bases, and 14 bases separated the two germline ends. Here the CDR3 DNA reads TGTGCCAGCAGCCACCGGACTCCTGGGCTGAACACTGAAGCTTTCTTT. It codes for CASSHRTPGLNTEAFF.

The rearrangement joins TRBV27 to TRBJ2-5; D is undetermined. Trimming shortened V by 5 bases and J by 4 bases, and 14 bases separated the two germline ends. CDR3 size: 14 residues. CDR1 and CDR2 from the germline V gene are MNHEY and SMNVEV (reference sequence). CDR3 sequence (DNA): TGTGCCAGCAGTCTTAGACTGAACCGAGAGACCCAGTACTTC. It translates to CASSLRLNRETQYF.

The CDR3: CASSLGFGDQYF. The CDR3, as DNA: TGTGCCAGCAGCTTGGGATTCGGGGATCAGTACTTC. V and J are TRBV5-8 and TRBJ2-5; a possible D gene is TRBD2 (5 bases). Trimming took off 0 bases at V and 11 bases at J, with 11 bases between the two ends. There are 12 residues in the CDR3. Germline values: CDR1 SGHTS, CDR2 YDEGEE.